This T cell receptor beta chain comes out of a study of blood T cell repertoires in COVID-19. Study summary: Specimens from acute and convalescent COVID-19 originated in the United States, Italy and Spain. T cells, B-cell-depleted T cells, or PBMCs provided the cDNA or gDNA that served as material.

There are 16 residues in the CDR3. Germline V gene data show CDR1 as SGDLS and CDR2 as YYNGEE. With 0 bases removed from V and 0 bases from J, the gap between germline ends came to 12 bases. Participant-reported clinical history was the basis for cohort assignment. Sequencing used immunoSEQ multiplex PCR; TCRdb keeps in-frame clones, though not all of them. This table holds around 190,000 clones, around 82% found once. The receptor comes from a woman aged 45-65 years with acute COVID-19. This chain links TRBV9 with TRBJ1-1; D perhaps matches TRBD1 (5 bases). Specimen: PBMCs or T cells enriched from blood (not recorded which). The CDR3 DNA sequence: TGTGCCAGCAGCGTAGCTATTCAGGGCTTGAACACTGAAGCTTTCTTT. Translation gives CASSVAIQGLNTEAFF.